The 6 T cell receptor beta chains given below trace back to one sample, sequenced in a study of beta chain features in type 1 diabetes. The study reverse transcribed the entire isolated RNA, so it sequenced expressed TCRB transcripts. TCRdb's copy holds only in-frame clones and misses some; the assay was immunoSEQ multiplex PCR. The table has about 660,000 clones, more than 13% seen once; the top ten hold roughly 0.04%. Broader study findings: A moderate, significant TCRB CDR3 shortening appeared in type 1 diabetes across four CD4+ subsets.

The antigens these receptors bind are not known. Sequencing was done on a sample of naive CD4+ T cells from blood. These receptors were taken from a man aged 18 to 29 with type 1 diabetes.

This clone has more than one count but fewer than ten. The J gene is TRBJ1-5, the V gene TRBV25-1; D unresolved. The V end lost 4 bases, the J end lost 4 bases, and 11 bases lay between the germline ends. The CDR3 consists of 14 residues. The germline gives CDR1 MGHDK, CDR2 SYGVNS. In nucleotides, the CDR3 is TGTGCCAGCAGTGGAGGAGTAGGGAATCAGCCCCAGCATTTT. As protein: CASSGGVGNQPQHF.

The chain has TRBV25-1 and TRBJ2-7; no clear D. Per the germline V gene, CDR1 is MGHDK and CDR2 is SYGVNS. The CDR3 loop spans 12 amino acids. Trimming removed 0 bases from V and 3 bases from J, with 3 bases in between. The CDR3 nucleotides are TGTGCCAGCAGTGAATATCACTACGAGCAGTACTTC. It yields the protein CASSEYHYEQYF.

CDR3 sequence: CASNQAGGGRAQYF. The CDR3 DNA follows: TGTGCCAGCAATCAAGCGGGAGGAGGAAGAGCGCAGTATTTT. The V call is TRBV6-5, the J call TRBJ2-3, with TRBD2 matching over 9 bases. The CDR3 has 14 residues. Germline-derived CDR1 and CDR2 are MNHEY and SVGAGI. J lost 10 bases, V lost 7 bases, and 12 bases had no gene match.

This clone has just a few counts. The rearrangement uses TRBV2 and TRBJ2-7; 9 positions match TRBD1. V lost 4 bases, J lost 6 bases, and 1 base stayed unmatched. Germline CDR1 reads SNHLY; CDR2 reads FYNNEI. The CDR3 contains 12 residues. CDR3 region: CASSATGGEQYF. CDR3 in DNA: TGTGCCAGCAGTGCGACAGGGGGCGAGCAGTACTTC. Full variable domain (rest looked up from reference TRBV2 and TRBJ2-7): EPEVTQTPSHQVTQMGQEVILRCVPISNHLYFYWYRQILGQKVEFLVSFYNNEISEKSEIFDDQFSVERPDGSNFTLKIRSTKLEDSAMYFCASSATGGEQYFGPGTRLTVT.

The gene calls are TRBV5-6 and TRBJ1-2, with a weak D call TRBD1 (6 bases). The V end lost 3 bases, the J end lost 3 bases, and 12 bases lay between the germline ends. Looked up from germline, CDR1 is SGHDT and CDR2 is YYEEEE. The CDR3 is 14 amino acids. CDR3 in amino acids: CASSWSRGYYGYTF. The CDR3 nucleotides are TGTGCCAGCAGCTGGTCCAGGGGTTACTATGGCTACACCTTC. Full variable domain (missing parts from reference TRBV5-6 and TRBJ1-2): DAGVTQSPTHLIKTRGQQVTLRCSPKSGHDTVSWYQQALGQGPQFIFQYYEEEERQRGNFPDRFSGHQFPNYSSELNVNALLLGDSALYLCASSWSRGYYGYTFGSGTRLTVV.

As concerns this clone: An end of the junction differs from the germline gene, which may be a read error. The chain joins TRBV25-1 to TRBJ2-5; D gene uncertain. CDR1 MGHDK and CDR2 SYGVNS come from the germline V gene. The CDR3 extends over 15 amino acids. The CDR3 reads CASSQALTVQETQYF. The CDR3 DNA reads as TGCGCCAGCAGCCAAGCGTTGACGGTTCAAGAGACCCAGTACTTC. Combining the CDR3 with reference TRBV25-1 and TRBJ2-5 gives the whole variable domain EADIYQTPRYLVIGTGKKITLECSQTMGHDKMYWYQQDPGMELHLIHYSYGVNSTEKGDLSSESTVSRIRTEHFPLTLESARPSHTSQYLCASSQALTVQETQYFGPGTRLLVL.